Described below is a single TCR beta chain sequence and its context. Its antigen is undetermined. This sample stems from a study of PD-1 blockade in mismatch repair-deficient tumors. Whole-study context: All were previously treated, progressing patients with 12 mismatch repair-deficient cancer types.

Findings and limits, study-wide: After pembrolizumab, tumor-resident clones rose rapidly, then generally contracted before radiologic responses.

Measured with immunoSEQ multiplex PCR; TCRdb has only the in-frame clones, and not every one. Here the sample spans tens of thousands of clones, approximately 83% being singletons. Every patient had mismatch repair deficiency by PCR or immunohistochemistry. A few pembrolizumab responders had their TCRs sequenced. This TCR came from an adult with mismatch repair-deficient cancer. The sequencing here drew on peripheral blood, taken 12 weeks after starting pembrolizumab.

CDR3 residues: CASSWDRGTGELFF. The CDR3 nucleotides are TGTGCCAGCAGCTGGGACAGGGGCACCGGGGAGCTGTTTTTT. The chain recombines TRBV5-4 with TRBJ2-2; 10 nucleotides match TRBD1. The CDR3 totals 14 residues. Per germline, CDR1 SGHNT and CDR2 YYREEE (reference sequence). V was clipped by 3 bases and J by 4 bases; unmatched bases: 0.